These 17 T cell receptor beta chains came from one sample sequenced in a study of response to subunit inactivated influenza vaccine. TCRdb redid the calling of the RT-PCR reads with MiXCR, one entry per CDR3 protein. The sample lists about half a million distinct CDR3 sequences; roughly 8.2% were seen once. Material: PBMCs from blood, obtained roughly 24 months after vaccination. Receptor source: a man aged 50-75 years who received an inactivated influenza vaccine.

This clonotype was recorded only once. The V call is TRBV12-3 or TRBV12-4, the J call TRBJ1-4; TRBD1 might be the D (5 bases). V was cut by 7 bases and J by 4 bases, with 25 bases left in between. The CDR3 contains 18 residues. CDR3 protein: CASTGGGQGASFNEKLFF. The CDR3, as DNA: TGTGCCAGCACCGGGGGTGGTCAGGGCGCTAGCTTTAATGAAAAACTGTTTTTT.

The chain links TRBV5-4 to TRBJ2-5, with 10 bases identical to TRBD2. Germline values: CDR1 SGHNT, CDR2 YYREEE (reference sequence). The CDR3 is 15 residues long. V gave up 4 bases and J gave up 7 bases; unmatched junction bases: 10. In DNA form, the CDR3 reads TGTGCCAGCAGCGTGGGGGTAGCGGGAGGTATGACCCAGTACTTC. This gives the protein CASSVGVAGGMTQYF.

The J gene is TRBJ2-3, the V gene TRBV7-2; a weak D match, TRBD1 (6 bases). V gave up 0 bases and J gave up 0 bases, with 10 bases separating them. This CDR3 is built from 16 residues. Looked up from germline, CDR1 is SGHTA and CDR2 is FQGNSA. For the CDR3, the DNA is TGTGCCAGCAGCTTAGCAGGGGGACCTAGCACAGATACGCAGTATTTT. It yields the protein CASSLAGGPSTDTQYF.

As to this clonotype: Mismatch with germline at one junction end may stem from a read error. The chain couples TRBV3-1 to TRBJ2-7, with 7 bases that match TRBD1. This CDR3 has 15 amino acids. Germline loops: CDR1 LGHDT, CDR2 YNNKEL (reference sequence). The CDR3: CACSHRVRGSHEQYF. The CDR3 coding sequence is TGTGCCTGCAGCCACCGGGTCAGGGGGTCACACGAGCAGTACTTC.

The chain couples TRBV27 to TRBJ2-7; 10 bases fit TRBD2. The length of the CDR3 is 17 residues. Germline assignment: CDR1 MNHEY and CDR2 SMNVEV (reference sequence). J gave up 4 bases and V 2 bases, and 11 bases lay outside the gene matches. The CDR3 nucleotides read TGTGCCAGCAGTTTAGTACCTCTAGCGGGAGTACCTTACGAGCAGTACTTC. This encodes CASSLVPLAGVPYEQYF.

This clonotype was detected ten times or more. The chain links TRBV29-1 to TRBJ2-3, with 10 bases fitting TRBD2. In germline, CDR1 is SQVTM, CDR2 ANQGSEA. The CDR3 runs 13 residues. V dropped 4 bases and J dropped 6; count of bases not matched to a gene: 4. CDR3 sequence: CSVVSGGRDTQYF. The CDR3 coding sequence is TGCAGCGTTGTTAGCGGGGGGAGGGATACGCAGTATTTT.

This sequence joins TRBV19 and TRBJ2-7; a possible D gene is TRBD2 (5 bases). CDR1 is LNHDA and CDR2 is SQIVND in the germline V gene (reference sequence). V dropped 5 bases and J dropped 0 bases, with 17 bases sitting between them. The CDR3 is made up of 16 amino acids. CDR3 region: CASSLSGWYPSYEQYF. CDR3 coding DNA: TGTGCCAGTAGTTTAAGCGGCTGGTACCCCTCCTACGAGCAGTACTTC.

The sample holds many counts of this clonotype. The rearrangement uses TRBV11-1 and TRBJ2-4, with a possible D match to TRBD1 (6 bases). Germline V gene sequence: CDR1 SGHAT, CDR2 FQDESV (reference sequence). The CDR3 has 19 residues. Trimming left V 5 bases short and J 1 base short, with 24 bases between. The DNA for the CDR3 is TGTGCCAGCAGCCCAGCGATCAATTCACAGGGAAGGGCCAAAAACATTCAGTACTTC. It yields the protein CASSPAINSQGRAKNIQYF.

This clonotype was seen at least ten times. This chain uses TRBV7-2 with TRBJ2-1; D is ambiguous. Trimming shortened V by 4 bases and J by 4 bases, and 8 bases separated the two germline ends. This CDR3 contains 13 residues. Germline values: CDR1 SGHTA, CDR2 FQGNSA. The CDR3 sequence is CASSWTDYNEQFF. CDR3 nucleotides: TGTGCCAGCAGCTGGACGGATTACAATGAGCAGTTCTTC. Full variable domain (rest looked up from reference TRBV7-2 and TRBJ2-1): GAGVSQSPSNKVTEKGKDVELRCDPISGHTALYWYRQSLGQGLEFLIYFQGNSAPDKSGLPSDRFSAERTGGSVSTLTIQRTQQEDSAVYLCASSWTDYNEQFFGPGTRLTVL.

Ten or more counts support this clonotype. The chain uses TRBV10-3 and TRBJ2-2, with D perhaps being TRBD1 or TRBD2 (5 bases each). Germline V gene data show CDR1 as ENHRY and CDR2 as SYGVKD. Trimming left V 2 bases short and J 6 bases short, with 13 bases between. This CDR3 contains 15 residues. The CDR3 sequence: CAISEGTGKPGELFF. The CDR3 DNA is TGTGCCATCAGTGAGGGGACGGGGAAACCCGGGGAGCTGTTTTTT.

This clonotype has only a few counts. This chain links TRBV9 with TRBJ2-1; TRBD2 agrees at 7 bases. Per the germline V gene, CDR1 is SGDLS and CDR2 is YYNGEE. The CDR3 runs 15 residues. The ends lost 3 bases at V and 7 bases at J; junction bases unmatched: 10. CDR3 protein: CASSASPRTSNEQFF. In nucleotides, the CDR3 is TGTGCCAGCAGCGCGTCCCCCAGGACTAGTAATGAGCAGTTCTTC.

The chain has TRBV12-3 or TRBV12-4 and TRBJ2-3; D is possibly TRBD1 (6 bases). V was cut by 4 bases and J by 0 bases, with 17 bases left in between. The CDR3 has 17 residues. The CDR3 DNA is TGTGCCAGCAGTTCTACCGACAGGTTAGAAAGCACAGATACGCAGTATTTT. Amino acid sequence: CASSSTDRLESTDTQYF.

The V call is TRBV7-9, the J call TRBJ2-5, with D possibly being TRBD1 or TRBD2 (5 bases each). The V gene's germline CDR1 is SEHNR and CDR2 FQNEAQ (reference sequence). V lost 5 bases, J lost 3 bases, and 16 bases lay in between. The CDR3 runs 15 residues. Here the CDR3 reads CASSRDVGIEETQYF. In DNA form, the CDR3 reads TGTGCCAGCAGCCGGGACGTCGGGATCGAAGAGACCCAGTACTTC.

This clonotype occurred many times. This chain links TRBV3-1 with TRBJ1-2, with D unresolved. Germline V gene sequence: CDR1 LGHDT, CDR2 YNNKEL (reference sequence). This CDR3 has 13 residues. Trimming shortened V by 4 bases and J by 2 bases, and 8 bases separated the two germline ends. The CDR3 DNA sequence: TGTGCCAGCAGCCGCGGCCAAAACTATGGCTACACCTTC. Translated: CASSRGQNYGYTF.

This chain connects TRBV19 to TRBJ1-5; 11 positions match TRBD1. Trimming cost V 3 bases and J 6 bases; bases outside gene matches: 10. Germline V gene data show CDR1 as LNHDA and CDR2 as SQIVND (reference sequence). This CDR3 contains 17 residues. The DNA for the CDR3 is TGTGCCAGTAGTATCGAGACCGGGACAGGGGGGGGTCAGCCCCAGCATTTT. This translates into CASSIETGTGGGQPQHF.

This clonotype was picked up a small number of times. Here the CDR3 reads CSAHRASGSPNNEQFF. The CDR3 nucleotides read TGCAGTGCTCACAGGGCTAGCGGGAGTCCAAACAATGAGCAGTTCTTC. The gene calls are TRBV20-1 and TRBJ2-1; 10 bases line up with TRBD2. The CDR3 totals 16 residues. V trimming: 5 bases; J trimming: 5 bases; junction bases outside the gene matches: 12. Germline loops: CDR1 DFQATT, CDR2 SNEGSKA (reference sequence).

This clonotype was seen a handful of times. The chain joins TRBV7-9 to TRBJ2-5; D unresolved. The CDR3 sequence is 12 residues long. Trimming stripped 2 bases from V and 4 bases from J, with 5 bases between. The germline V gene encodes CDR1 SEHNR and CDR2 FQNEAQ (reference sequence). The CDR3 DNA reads TGTGCCAGCAGCTTATCCAGAGAGACCCAGTACTTC. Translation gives CASSLSRETQYF. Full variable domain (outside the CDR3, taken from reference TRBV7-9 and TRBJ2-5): DTGVSQNPRHKITKRGQNVTFRCDPISEHNRLYWYRQTLGQGPEFLTYFQNEAQLEKSRLLSDRFSAERPKGSFSTLEIQRTEQGDSAMYLCASSLSRETQYFGPGTRLLVL.